This TCR beta chain was identified during a study of somatic mutations in cytotoxic T cells in rheumatoid arthritis. Turning to the study itself: The flow sorting of some V beta antibody-stained T-cell populations reached nearly 100% purity, and the sorted populations included V beta1+ cells sequenced for TCRB.

The repertoire was sequenced with immunoSEQ multiplex PCR; TCRdb's copy has only in-frame clones and lacks some. Of nearly 20,000 clones in the sample, roughly nine tenths were seen once. From germline, CDR1 is LNHDA and CDR2 SQIVND (reference sequence). The CDR3 has 15 amino acids. With V trimmed by 3 bases and J by 4 bases, 7 bases remained unmatched. The rearrangement joins TRBV19 to TRBJ2-7, with TRBD2 matching 9 bases. Input material: CD8+ T cells sorted from blood. This clonotype was obtained from a man between 35 and 55 years old in good health. The CDR3 nucleotides are TGTGCCAGTAGTATTGTAGCGGGAGATTCGTACGAGCAGTACTTC. Residues: CASSIVAGDSYEQYF.